Each of the 13 T cell receptor beta chains below was sequenced from the same sample in a study of shared clonotypes between healthy human individuals (dated by TCRdb to the early 2020s). Library preparation used the immunoSEQ multiplex PCR assay. This immuneACCESS table, as held by TCRdb, lists in-frame sequences with V and J called but not all clones. Of the missing ones, under half trace to an unresolved V gene in checked studies; the others have no known cause. The sample table lists roughly 1,000,000 clones, about 84% of them with a count of one. Together, the top ten hold around 0.47% of the sample. Specimen: memory CD4+ T cells from PBMCs. The cell subset or site tag for this specimen amounts to: CD45RA-negative fraction. These receptors all come from a man aged 18 to 29 in good health. Some clones in this sample may be carry-over from other donors' samples.

This clone was counted ten times or more. The V and J genes are TRBV19 and TRBJ1-4; a weak D match, TRBD1 (5 bases). This CDR3 has 15 amino acids. Germline V gene data show CDR1 as LNHDA and CDR2 as SQIVND (reference sequence). Trimming left V 6 bases short and J 8 bases short, with 19 bases between. CDR3 residues: CASRAAEGILEKLFF. The DNA of the CDR3 is TGTGCCAGTAGGGCAGCTGAGGGGATACTCGAAAAACTGTTTTTT.

The genes are TRBV25-1 and TRBJ1-2, with 7 bases lining up with TRBD1. The CDR3 contains 16 residues. CDR1 and CDR2 from the germline V gene are MGHDK and SYGVNS. The ends lost 2 bases at V and 4 bases at J; junction bases unmatched: 10. The CDR3 spells CASSEVWDSETYGYTF. Here the CDR3 DNA reads TGTGCCAGCAGTGAAGTCTGGGACAGCGAAACCTATGGCTACACCTTC.

This clone was counted only a few times. V gene TRBV7-2 combines with J gene TRBJ1-1; D not certain. The V end was cut by 3 bases, the J end by 3 bases, with 8 bases between. The CDR3 extends over 13 amino acids. CDR1 and CDR2 (germline): SGHTA, FQGNSA. CDR3 coding DNA: TGTGCCAGCAGCTTCCCGCCTTACACTGAAGCTTTCTTT. Encoded protein: CASSFPPYTEAFF.

The chain employs TRBV30 and TRBJ2-1, with 8 nucleotides matching TRBD2. The germline CDR1 and CDR2 sequences are GTSNPN and SVGIG (reference sequence). V trimming: 4 bases; J trimming: 7 bases; junction bases outside the gene matches: 12. The CDR3 covers 15 residues. DNA of the CDR3: TGTGCCTGGAAAGACCCGGGACTAGATGGAAATGAGCAGTTCTTC. This encodes CAWKDPGLDGNEQFF.

Comments on this clone: With a far larger clone one base away, a read error is the likely cause. Within the sample, other DNA sequences also encode this same CDR3. The chain carries TRBV28 and TRBJ2-2; D gene unclear. This CDR3 region has 12 residues. Trimming pared 6 bases from V and 4 bases from J, leaving 6 bases between. Germline V lookup: CDR1 MDHEN, CDR2 SYDVKM. In DNA form, the CDR3 reads TGTGCCAGCAGCCTGATCACCGGGGAGCTGTTTTTT. Its protein is CASSLITGELFF. Full variable domain (outside the CDR3, taken from reference TRBV28 and TRBJ2-2): DVKVTQSSRYLVKRTGEKVFLECVQDMDHENMFWYRQDPGLGLRLIYFSYDVKMKEKGDIPEGYSVSREKKERFSLILESASTNQTSMYLCASSLITGELFFGEGSRLTVL.

The J gene is TRBJ1-1, the V gene TRBV19, with D possibly TRBD1 on 5 matching bases. In germline, CDR1 is LNHDA, CDR2 SQIVND (reference sequence). The CDR3 extends over 15 amino acids. Between the trimmed V and J ends, which lost 7 bases and 3 bases, there was a span of 18 bases. CDR3 amino acids: CASTKGGDRYTEAFF. CDR3 in DNA: TGTGCCAGTACCAAAGGAGGGGATCGTTACACTGAAGCTTTCTTT.

The rearrangement links TRBV18 to TRBJ2-7; 9 bases agree with TRBD1. CDR3 length equals 18 residues. Germline assignment: CDR1 KGHSH and CDR2 LQKENI. The V gene end was trimmed by 1 base and the J gene end by 2 bases; junction bases not matched to a gene: 12. CDR3 region: CASSPRGSATGGAYEQYF. CDR3 bases: TGTGCCAGCTCACCACGGGGCTCCGCGACAGGGGGAGCCTACGAGCAGTACTTC.

This chain joins TRBV30 and TRBJ1-5; tentatively, D is TRBD1 (5 bases). CDR1 is GTSNPN and CDR2 is SVGIG in the germline V gene (reference sequence). The V end lost 1 base, the J end lost 2 bases, and 18 bases lay between the germline ends. This CDR3 region has 17 residues. The CDR3 bases are TGTGCCTGGAGTGCGGGGACGGGGGATTGGGGCAATCAGCCCCAGCATTTT. As protein: CAWSAGTGDWGNQPQHF. Complete variable domain (other parts from reference TRBV30 and TRBJ1-5): SQTIHQWPATLVQPVGSPLSLECTVEGTSNPNLYWYRQAAGRGLQLLFYSVGIGQISSEVPQNLSASRPQDRQFILSSKKLLLSDSGFYLCAWSAGTGDWGNQPQHFGDGTRLSIL.

This chain connects TRBV5-1 to TRBJ2-7; D perhaps matches TRBD1 (6 bases). CDR3 size: 12 residues. Germline V gene sequence: CDR1 SGHRS, CDR2 YFSETQ. The germline V and J ends were trimmed by 0 bases and 6 bases, with 7 bases remaining between them. The CDR3 spells CASSLVGAEQYF. CDR3 sequence (DNA): TGCGCCAGCAGCTTGGTGGGGGCCGAGCAGTACTTC.

The chain uses TRBV28 and TRBJ2-6, with 11 positions matching TRBD1. J lost 0 bases, V lost 6 bases, and 4 bases had no gene match. This CDR3 region has 17 residues. The germline V gene has CDR1 MDHEN and CDR2 SYDVKM. The CDR3 sequence: CASRTGTGGSGANVLTF. The CDR3 bases are TGTGCCAGCAGGACCGGGACAGGGGGCTCTGGGGCCAACGTCCTGACTTTC. Looking up the rest from reference TRBV28 and TRBJ2-6 gives the full variable domain: DVKVTQSSRYLVKRTGEKVFLECVQDMDHENMFWYRQDPGLGLRLIYFSYDVKMKEKGDIPEGYSVSREKKERFSLILESASTNQTSMYLCASRTGTGGSGANVLTFGAGSRLTVL.

The chain is built from TRBV4-2 and TRBJ2-1; TRBD1 matches at 9 bases. The CDR3 runs 19 residues. The germline gives CDR1 LGHNA, CDR2 YNFKEQ. Trimming took 1 base from V and 5 from J; bases not matched to a gene: 15. Here the CDR3 DNA reads TGTGCCAGCAGCCAAGTTACAGGGGGCTGGGAGCGGAACAACAATGAGCAGTTCTTC. Its protein product is CASSQVTGGWERNNNEQFF.

In its sample, this clone was seen a few times. The chain uses TRBV5-1 and TRBJ2-7; the match to TRBD1 covers 7 bases. The CDR3 has 14 amino acids. Losses at the gene ends were 6 bases for V and 2 bases for J; bases not matched to a gene: 8. Germline-derived CDR1 and CDR2 are SGHRS and YFSETQ. DNA for the CDR3: TGCGCCAGCACCGACAGGGTGAACGCCTACGAGCAGTACTTC. It is translated as CASTDRVNAYEQYF. Supplemented by reference TRBV5-1 and TRBJ2-7, the full variable domain reads KAGVTQTPRYLIKTRGQQVTLSCSPISGHRSVSWYQQTPGQGLQFLFEYFSETQRNKGNFPGRFSGRQFSNSRSEMNVSTLELGDSALYLCASTDRVNAYEQYFGPGTRLTVT.

The chain recombines TRBV5-4 with TRBJ2-1; 7 bases map to TRBD2. CDR3 length equals 17 residues. Trimming at V came to 0 bases and at J to 7 bases, leaving 13 bases not matched to a gene. Germline CDR1 is SGHNT and CDR2 is YYREEE (reference sequence). CDR3 loop: CASSLGAAGAHWNEQFF. The CDR3 DNA reads TGTGCCAGCAGCTTGGGGGCGGCGGGAGCTCACTGGAATGAGCAGTTCTTC.